This TCR beta chain originates from a study of response to subunit inactivated influenza vaccine. Study conclusions and caveats: Few additional T cells are recruited per seasonal influenza vaccination, authors suggested.

The sample holds a few counts of this clonotype. Its target is not known. Trimming stripped 4 bases from V and 0 bases from J, with 9 bases between. Germline-derived CDR1 and CDR2 are GTSNPN and SVGIG (reference sequence). The CDR3 totals 13 residues. In TCRdb, the RT-PCR reads were re-called with MiXCR into one record per CDR3 protein. Of approximately 310,000 distinct CDR3 sequences listed, just over 20% are singletons. The chain uses TRBV30 and TRBJ1-1; a possible D gene is TRBD1 (5 bases). The source of this sequence is a man between 50 and 69 years old who received an inactivated influenza vaccine. The source was PBMCs from blood, collected less than 22 months after vaccination. The CDR3 DNA sequence: TGTGCCTGGACCTGGGGGGTGAACACTGAAGCTTTCTTT. Translated, it gives CAWTWGVNTEAFF.